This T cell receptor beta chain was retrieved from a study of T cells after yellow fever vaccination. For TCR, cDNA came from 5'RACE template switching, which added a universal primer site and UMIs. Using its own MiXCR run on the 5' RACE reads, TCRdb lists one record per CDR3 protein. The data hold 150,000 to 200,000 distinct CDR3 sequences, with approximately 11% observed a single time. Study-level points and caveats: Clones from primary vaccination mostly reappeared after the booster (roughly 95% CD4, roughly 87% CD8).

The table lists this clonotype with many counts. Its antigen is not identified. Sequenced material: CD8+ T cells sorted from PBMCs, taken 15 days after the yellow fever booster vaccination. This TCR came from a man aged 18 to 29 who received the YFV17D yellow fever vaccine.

Written as DNA, the CDR3 is TGTGCCAGCAGCTTATATGTGGGACAGGGACTTTGGGAGCAGTTCTTC. This codes for CASSLYVGQGLWEQFF. This chain joins TRBV7-8 and TRBJ2-1, with 9 bases lining up with TRBD1. This CDR3 is built from 16 residues. Per germline, CDR1 SGHVS and CDR2 FQNEAQ. Trimming removed 2 bases from V and 10 bases from J; junction bases left unmatched: 12.